This T cell receptor (beta chain) was captured in a study of spatial heterogeneity in lung cancer. TCRdb re-called the 5' RACE reads through MiXCR, storing one row per CDR3 protein. Of over 2,500 distinct CDR3 sequences in the sample, 11% were seen once. Germline CDR1 is PRHDT and CDR2 is FYEKMQ (reference sequence). The CDR3 spans 14 residues. Trimming pared 3 bases from V and 3 bases from J, leaving 9 bases between. Indicated time point: sample taken at primary tumor resection. Samples came from roughly 72 TRACERx patients with untreated early-stage lung cancer. By sample fraction, this clonotype is large. Its cognate antigen is unknown. The study, taken as a whole, reports: Nonsynonymous mutations, ubiquitous and regional, were tracked respectively by counts of ubiquitous and regional expanded TCRs. Counts that tracked tumor mutation counts were those of expanded intratumoral alpha and beta TCRs.

The genes are TRBV13 and TRBJ1-5; tentative D call: TRBD1 (5 bases). The origin of this receptor is a male donor with early-stage non-small cell lung cancer. The starting material was lung tumor tissue, obtained at surgery. The CDR3 DNA reads TGTGCCAGCAGCTTGGCAGGGATCAATCAGCCCCAGCATTTT. Translating gives CASSLAGINQPQHF.